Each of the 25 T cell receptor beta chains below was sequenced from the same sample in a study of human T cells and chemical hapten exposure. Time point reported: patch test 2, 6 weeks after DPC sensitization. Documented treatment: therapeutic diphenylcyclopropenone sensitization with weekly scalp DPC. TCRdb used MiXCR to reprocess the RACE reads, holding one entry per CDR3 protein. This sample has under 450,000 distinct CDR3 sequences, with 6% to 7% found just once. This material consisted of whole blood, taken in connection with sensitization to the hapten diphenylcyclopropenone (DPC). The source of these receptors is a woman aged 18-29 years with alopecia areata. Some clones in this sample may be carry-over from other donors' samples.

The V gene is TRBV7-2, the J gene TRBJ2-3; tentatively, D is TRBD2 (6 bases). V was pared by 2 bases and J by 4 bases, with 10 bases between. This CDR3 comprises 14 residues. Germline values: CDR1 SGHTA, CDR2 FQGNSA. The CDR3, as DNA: TGTGCCAGCAGCTTACTCCGCGGGGCAGATACGCAGTATTTT. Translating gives CASSLLRGADTQYF.

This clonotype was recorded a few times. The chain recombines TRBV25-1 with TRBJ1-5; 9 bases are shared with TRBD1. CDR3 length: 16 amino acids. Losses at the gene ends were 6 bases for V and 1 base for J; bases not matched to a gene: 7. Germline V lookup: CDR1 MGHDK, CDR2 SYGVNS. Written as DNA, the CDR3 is TGTGCCAGCAGCTCGGACAGGGGAGGCAGCAATCAGCCCCAGCATTTT. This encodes CASSSDRGGSNQPQHF.

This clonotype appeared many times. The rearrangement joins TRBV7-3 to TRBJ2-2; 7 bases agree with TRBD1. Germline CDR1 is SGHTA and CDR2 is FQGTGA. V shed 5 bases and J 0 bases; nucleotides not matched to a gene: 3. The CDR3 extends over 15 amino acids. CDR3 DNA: TGTGCCAGCAGCGGGGGACAGACGAACACCGGGGAGCTGTTTTTT. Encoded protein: CASSGGQTNTGELFF.

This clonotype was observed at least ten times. The chain's CDR3 is CASSFQGRGTEAFF. The DNA of the CDR3 is TGTGCCAGCAGCTTTCAGGGTAGGGGCACTGAAGCTTTCTTT. J is TRBJ1-1 and V is TRBV7-9; tentatively, D is TRBD1 (5 bases). Germline V lookup: CDR1 SEHNR, CDR2 FQNEAQ (reference sequence). This CDR3 is 14 amino acids long. The germline V and J ends were trimmed by 3 bases and 4 bases, with 12 bases remaining between them.

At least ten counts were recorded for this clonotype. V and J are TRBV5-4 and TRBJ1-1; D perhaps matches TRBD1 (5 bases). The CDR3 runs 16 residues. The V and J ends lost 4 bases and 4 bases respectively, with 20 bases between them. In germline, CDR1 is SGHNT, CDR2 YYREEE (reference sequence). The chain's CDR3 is CASSPPTEGRGTEAFF. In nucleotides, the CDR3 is TGTGCCAGCAGCCCCCCGACCGAGGGGCGCGGCACTGAAGCTTTCTTT.

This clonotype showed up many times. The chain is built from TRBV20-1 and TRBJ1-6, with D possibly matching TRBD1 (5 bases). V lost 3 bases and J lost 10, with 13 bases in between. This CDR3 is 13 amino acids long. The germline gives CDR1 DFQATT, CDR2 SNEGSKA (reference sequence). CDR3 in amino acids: CSASVTEFSPLHF. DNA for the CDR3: TGCAGTGCTAGTGTGACAGAATTCTCACCCCTCCACTTT.

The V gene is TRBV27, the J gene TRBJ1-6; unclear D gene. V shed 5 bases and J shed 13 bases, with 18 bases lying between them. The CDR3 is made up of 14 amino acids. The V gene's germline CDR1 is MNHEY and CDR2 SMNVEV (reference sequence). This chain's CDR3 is CASSTKRTSDPLHF. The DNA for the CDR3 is TGTGCCAGCAGTACCAAACGAACTTCGGATCCCCTCCACTTT.

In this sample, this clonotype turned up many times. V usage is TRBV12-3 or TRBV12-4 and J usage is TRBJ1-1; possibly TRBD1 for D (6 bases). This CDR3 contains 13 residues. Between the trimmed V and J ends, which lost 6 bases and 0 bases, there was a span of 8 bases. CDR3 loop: CASRDSLNTEAFF. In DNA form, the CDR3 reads TGTGCCAGCAGGGACAGTCTGAACACTGAAGCTTTCTTT.

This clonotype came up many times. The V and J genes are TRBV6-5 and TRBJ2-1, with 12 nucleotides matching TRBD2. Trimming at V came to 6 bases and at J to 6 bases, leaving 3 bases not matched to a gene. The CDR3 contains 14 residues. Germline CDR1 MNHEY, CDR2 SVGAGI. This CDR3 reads CASRTSGGGNEQFF. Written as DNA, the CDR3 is TGTGCCAGCAGGACTAGCGGGGGTGGCAATGAGCAGTTCTTC.

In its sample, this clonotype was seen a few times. The chain's CDR3 is CASSRRDTEAFF. The CDR3 DNA follows: TGTGCCAGCAGCCGTAGGGACACTGAAGCTTTCTTT. The J gene is TRBJ1-1, the V gene TRBV4-2; D is undetermined. CDR1 and CDR2 from the germline V gene are LGHNA and YNFKEQ. The CDR3 sequence is 12 residues long. Trimming stripped 4 bases from V and 3 bases from J, with 6 bases between.

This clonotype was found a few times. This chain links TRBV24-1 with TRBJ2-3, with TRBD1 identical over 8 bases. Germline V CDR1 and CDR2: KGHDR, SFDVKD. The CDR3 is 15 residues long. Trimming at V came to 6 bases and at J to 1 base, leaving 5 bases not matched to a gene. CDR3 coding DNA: TGTGCCACCAGTTACCCGACAGGGGGCACAGATACGCAGTATTTT. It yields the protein CATSYPTGGTDTQYF.

The CDR3 loop is CASSLQDLNEKLFF. CDR3 coding DNA: TGTGCCAGCAGCTTACAGGATTTAAATGAAAAACTGTTTTTT. This chain uses TRBV7-9 with TRBJ1-4; D is unresolved. Germline assignment: CDR1 SEHNR and CDR2 FQNEAQ (reference sequence). With 2 bases removed from V and 5 bases from J, the gap between germline ends came to 9 bases. This CDR3 is 14 amino acids long.

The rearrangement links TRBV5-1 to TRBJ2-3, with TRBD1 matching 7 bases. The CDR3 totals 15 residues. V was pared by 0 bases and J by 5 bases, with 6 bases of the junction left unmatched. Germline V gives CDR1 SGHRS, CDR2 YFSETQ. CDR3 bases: TGCGCCAGCAGCTTGGGGACAGGCGATCAAGATACGCAGTATTTT. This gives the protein CASSLGTGDQDTQYF.

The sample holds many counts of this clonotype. CDR3 loop: CASSQVLYTEAFF. CDR3 nucleotides: TGTGCCAGCAGCCAAGTGTTGTACACTGAAGCTTTCTTT. V is TRBV3-1 and J is TRBJ1-1; the D is unclear. The CDR3 consists of 13 residues. Germline assignment: CDR1 LGHDT and CDR2 YNNKEL (reference sequence). The V and J ends lost 1 base and 3 bases respectively, with 6 bases between them.

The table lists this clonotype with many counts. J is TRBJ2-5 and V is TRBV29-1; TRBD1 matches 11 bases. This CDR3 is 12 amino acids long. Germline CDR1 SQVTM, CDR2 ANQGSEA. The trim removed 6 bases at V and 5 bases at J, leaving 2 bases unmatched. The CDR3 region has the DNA TGCAGCGTGGGACAGGGGGTTGAGACCCAGTACTTC. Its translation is CSVGQGVETQYF. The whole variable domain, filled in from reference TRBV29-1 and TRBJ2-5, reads SAVISQKPSRDICQRGTSLTIQCQVDSQVTMMFWYRQQPGQSLTLIATANQGSEATYESGFVIDKFPISRPNLTFSTLTVSNMSPEDSSIYLCSVGQGVETQYFGPGTRLLVL.

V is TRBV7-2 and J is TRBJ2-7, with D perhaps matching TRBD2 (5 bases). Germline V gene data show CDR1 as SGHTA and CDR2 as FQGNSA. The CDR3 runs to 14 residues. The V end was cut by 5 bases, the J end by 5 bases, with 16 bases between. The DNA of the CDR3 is TGTGCCAGCAGCGAGCAGGAGAGGGCCCACGAGCAGTACTTC. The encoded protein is CASSEQERAHEQYF.

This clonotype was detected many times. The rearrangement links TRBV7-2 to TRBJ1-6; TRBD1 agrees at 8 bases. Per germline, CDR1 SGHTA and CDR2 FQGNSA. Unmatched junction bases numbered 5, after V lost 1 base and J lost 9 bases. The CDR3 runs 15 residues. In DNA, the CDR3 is TGTGCCAGCAGCTTAGGGACAGGGTATGGTTCACCCCTCCACTTT. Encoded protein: CASSLGTGYGSPLHF.

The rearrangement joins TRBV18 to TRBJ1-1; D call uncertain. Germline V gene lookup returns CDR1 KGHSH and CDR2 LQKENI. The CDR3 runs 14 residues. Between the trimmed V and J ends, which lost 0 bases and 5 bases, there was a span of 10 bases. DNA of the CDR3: TGTGCCAGCTCACCACCGATGGATTGGACTGAAGCTTTCTTT. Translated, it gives CASSPPMDWTEAFF.

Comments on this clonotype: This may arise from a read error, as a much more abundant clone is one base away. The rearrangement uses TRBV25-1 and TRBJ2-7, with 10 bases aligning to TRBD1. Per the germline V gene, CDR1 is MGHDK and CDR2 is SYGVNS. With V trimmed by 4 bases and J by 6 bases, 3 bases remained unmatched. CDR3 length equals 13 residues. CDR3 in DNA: TGTGCCAGCAGTGGACAGGGGGCTGGCGAGCAGTACTTC. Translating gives CASSGQGAGEQYF.

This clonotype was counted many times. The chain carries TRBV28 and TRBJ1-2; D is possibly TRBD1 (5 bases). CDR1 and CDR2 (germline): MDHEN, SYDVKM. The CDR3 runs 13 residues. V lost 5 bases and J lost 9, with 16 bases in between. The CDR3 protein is CASSPPPGSSYTF. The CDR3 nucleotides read TGTGCCAGCAGTCCTCCCCCAGGGTCTAGCTACACCTTC.

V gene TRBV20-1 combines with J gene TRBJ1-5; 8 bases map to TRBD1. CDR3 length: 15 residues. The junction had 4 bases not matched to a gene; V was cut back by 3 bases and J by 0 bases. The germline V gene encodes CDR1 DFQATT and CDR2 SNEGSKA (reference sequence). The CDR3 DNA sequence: TGCAGTGCTAGTCCTGGACAGGGTAGCAATCAGCCCCAGCATTTT. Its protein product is CSASPGQGSNQPQHF.

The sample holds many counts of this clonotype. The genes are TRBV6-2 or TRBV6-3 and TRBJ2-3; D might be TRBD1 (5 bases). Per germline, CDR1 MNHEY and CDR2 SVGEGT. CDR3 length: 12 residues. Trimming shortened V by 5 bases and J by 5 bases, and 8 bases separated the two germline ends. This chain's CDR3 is CASSGAQDTQYF. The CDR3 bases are TGTGCCAGCAGTGGGGCCCAAGATACGCAGTATTTT.

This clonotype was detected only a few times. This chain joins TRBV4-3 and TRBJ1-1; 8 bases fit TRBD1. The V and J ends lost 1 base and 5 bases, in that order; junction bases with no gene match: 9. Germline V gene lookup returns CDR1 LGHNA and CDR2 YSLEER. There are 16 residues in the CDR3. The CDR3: CASSQGLAGGATEAFF. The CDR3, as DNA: TGCGCCAGCAGCCAAGGACTGGCAGGGGGCGCGACTGAAGCTTTCTTT.

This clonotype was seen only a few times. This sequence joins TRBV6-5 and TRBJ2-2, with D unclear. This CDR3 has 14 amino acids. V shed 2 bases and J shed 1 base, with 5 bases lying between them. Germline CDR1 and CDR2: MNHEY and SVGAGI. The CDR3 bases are TGTGCCAGCAGTTACAAATGGAACACCGGGGAGCTGTTTTTT. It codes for CASSYKWNTGELFF.

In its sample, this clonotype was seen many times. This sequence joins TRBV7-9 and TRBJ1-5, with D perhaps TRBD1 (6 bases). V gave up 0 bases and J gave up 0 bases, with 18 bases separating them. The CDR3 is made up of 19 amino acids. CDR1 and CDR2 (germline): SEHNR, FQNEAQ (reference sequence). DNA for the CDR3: TGTGCCAGCAGCTTAGCGGGCATTCCGGGGGCCTATAGCAATCAGCCCCAGCATTTT. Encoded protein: CASSLAGIPGAYSNQPQHF.